Described below is a single TCR beta chain sequence and its context. Data came from immunoSEQ multiplex PCR; TCRdb stores just in-frame clones and leaves some out. The top ten clones hold 7.6% of a sample with some 78,000 clones, about 89% of them seen once. The data were obtained in a study of control samples from healthy donors and cancer patients. This CDR3 has 14 amino acids. Germline lookup yields CDR1 SGHTA and CDR2 FQGNSA. The V gene lost 2 bases and the J gene lost 3 bases, with 11 bases spanning the gap. This chain links TRBV7-2 with TRBJ2-7; D may be TRBD1 (5 bases). Sequencing used blood. The TCR sequence derives from a woman aged 55-69 years in good health. As DNA, the CDR3 is TGTGCCAGCAGCTTATCGACAGTCGGCTACGAGCAGTACTTC. The encoded protein is CASSLSTVGYEQYF.